This T cell receptor beta chain was captured by sequencing in a study of cytomegalovirus exposure and HLA in healthy donors (dated by TCRdb to 2016 to 2017). Some background on the complete study: According to an earlier analysis of a few hundred of the donors, roughly 180 million T cells yielded 117 million unique TCR beta sequences and 250 to 350 Gb of sequence data. Approximately 300 gigabases of sequencing data and roughly 80 million unique TCR sequences made up an early release that covered several hundred HLA-typed donors. Of the approximately 400 genotyped donors, less than 90% were placed in the genetic ancestry cluster associated with self-reported Caucasian donors. The study aimed to test whether cataloging public T cell receptors could reveal signatures of past pathogen exposure. The study profiled the T cell repertoires of fewer than 850 subjects by immunosequencing and related them to cytomegalovirus serostatus. Along with the approximately 670-subject first cohort, a separate validation cohort of over a hundred different subjects was used. To predict cytomegalovirus infection status, the study brought together high-throughput TCR immunosequencing, statistical association of individual TCRs with disease status, and machine learning. A later analysis re-analyzed previously published TCR beta repertoires from roughly 630 donors and added high-resolution HLA genotyping to study TCR occurrence patterns. The later analysis used no new phenotypic data to find candidate immune exposures, relying instead on TCR beta sequences and their occurrence across donors. In an earlier analysis of a few hundred of the donors, high-throughput TCR beta sequencing was used to judge whether each TCR beta V gene segment behaved as functional or pseudogenic. Alongside the repertoire data, information on donor age, sex, ethnicity and CMV serostatus was compiled. A later genetic analysis used genome-wide SNP genotypes for about 60% of the roughly 700 donors, treating that subset as a discovery cohort. Every discovery cohort repertoire had been produced on one sequencing platform. Class I and class II HLA loci were covered by the typing at four-digit resolution. The number of donors typed differed by locus, with 629-630 for A, B, C, DRB1 and DQB1, around 520 for DQA1, about 610 for DPA1, and around 430 for DPB1. Roughly five DR-DQ haplotypes were handled as single units for association and clustering because linkage in the cohort was strong. Among some 410 genotyped donors of the cohort, an average of around 220,000 unique TCR beta nucleotide sequences was sequenced per donor, of which approximately 19% were non-productive. Results the study describes overall, beyond this receptor: According to a later analysis, parvovirus B19, influenza, CMV and Epstein-Barr virus appeared linked to several top co-occurrence clusters. The classifier was reported to diagnose cytomegalovirus status with high specificity and sensitivity in both the original cohort and the validation cohort. The authors suggested that the approach could potentially be extended to other disease states and immunological phenotypes. CMV serostatus was the only immune exposure information available for the cohort. The sequencing pipeline was judged likely to have produced a cluster of highly shared sequence variants as a technical artifact. When HLA alleles, especially DR and DQ, strongly co-occurred, TCR associations were difficult to assign to individual alleles. V-gene and J-gene trimming of TCR beta chains was associated with a missense DCLRE1C variant in a later genetic analysis, and the association was replicated in an independent cohort. In the study, approximately 150 TCR beta chains were listed as associated with cytomegalovirus. In a later analysis, most CMV-associated TCR beta chains were found to appear HLA-restricted, with HLA associations seemingly driven largely by CMV exposure. Presence/absence analyses assumed roughly uniform sequencing depth across donors, an assumption that may not hold. According to a later genetic analysis, donors in an Asian-associated ancestry cluster had fewer N-insertions in productive TCRs than the approximately 670-donor mean. A later analysis found that TCR association rates varied across HLA loci, with DRB1 alleles showing the most associated TCRs and HLA-C alleles the fewest. Broadly in line with IMGT annotations, most TCR beta V segments showed up in productive rearrangements about 90% or about 30% of the time in an earlier analysis of about 500 of the donors. Linkage disequilibrium might explain the correlated functional status among segregating V segments, but an unknown experimental factor could not be excluded. Because HLA typing was missing for some donors at each locus, association tests included only the typed subset. A later analysis associated 15,000 or so TCR beta sequences with specific HLA alleles at a false discovery rate of 0.05. Because counts were too low, 15 to 20 rarely observed V segments, including chromosome 9 orphons, were excluded from the earlier analysis of fewer than 650 of the donors. In this cohort, only TCR beta chains were sequenced, and detectable features were limited by the absence of alpha or paired-chain data. While some public TCRs were present in many individuals, most TCR sequences turned up only very rarely across donors. In a later analysis, HLA-associated TCR beta chains showed more clonal expansion and lower generation probabilities than non-associated chains that were equally common. The 87-base-pair reads could not distinguish some IMGT-functional V segments, including TRBV6-2 and TRBV6-3, so those segments were excluded. In vitro tests confirmed that a few of the cytomegalovirus-associated TCR beta chains recognize cytomegalovirus antigens. A further reported finding was that TCR beta sequences accurately predicted the HLA-A and HLA-B alleles for most subjects in the first cohort.

The cohort comprised several hundred healthy bone marrow donors. At the time of sampling, every cohort member was nominally healthy, though immune exposures that went unrecorded were likely present. The donor tested CMV seropositive and was one of the 289 seropositive cohort members. A peripheral blood sample was collected from each donor, and TCR beta sequencing was performed on peripheral blood mononuclear cells. The Qiagen DNeasy Blood Extraction Kit was used to extract genomic DNA from the blood cell samples. Libraries were made using the immunoSEQ multiplex PCR assay. The multiplex PCR relied on a mix of 60 forward primers for TCR Vbeta segments and 13 reverse primers for TCR Jbeta segments. The CDR3 region of rearranged TCR beta genes was amplified from genomic DNA with a multiplex PCR assay. The Illumina HiSeq System was used to sequence the amplified TCR beta libraries as 87-base-pair reads. On the authors' methods: In a later analysis, tens of millions of unique TCR beta chains were counted across the 500 to 850 repertoires, and roughly 11 million of these chains were shared by at least two donors. To remove PCR and sequencing errors, raw reads were error-corrected and collapsed into unique sequences using a nearest-neighbor algorithm that merged closely related sequences. V, D and J gene segments were assigned by aligning CDR3 sequences to IMGT reference sequences. For a sequence to be retained, a match of at least six nucleotides was required to both a V gene segment and a J gene segment. A rearrangement counted as productive if the CDR3 had no stop codons and remained in frame with V and J, and every other rearrangement counted as non-productive. Following IMGT convention, CDR3 was defined as the stretch from the second conserved V-encoded cysteine to the conserved J-encoded phenylalanine. In an earlier analysis of just under 600 of the donors, sequences lacking an unambiguous match to a single V gene segment were excluded. In an earlier analysis of approximately 550 of the donors, V segments were called functional above 56.7% productive rearrangements and were called segregating when the between-donor standard deviation exceeded 5%. A statistical classification framework was built to diagnose cytomegalovirus status from the catalog of TCR beta chain sequences. In a later analysis, TCR nucleotide sequences were compared against IMGT/GENE-DB human TR gene sequences so that V and J genes could be assigned. The TCRdist pipeline was used in a later analysis to assign CDR3 sequences and most-parsimonious VDJ recombination scenarios. In a later analysis, each TCR beta chain was defined by its CDR3 amino acid sequence together with its V-gene family, and reads without a unique V-gene family were excluded. As a way to deal with suspected cross-contamination and a sequencing artifact, a later analysis dropped hundreds of nucleotide sequences that were highly shared and had low generation probability. In a later analysis, a clonal expansion index for each public chain was calculated from normalized within-repertoire ranks of inferred template counts. Generation probabilities in a later analysis came from a VDJ recombination model fitted to out-of-frame rearrangements, and those results were checked against IGoR. In a later analysis, TCR-TCR, TCR-HLA and TCR-CMV co-occurrence was scored with hypergeometric tests, and a repertoire-size bias correction was applied to TCR pairs. To estimate false discovery rates, a later analysis permuted the HLA or CMV assignments 20 times. In a later analysis, co-occurring TCRs were grouped with DBSCAN, and TCRdist sequence similarity was added when clustering was performed within HLA-allele-positive subsets. For co-occurrence clustering, repertoires with fewer than 30,000 or more than 120,000 public chains were excluded, along with several repertoires with anomalous nucleotide sharing. TCRdb carries this immuneACCESS record with in-frame sequences only. Its versions omit some clonotypes, under half of them owing to an unresolved V gene in the studies checked, with the rest unexplained. That table furnishes V, J and clone size, whereas the DNA furnished D and trimming. This sample gives approximately 140,000 clones in total; roughly 78% of them show up just once. The top ten clonotypes cover roughly 6.8% of the sample.

CDR1 and CDR2 are drawn from the germline V gene (reference sequence): SSHAT, FNYEAQ. Inclusive of the bounding cysteine and phenylalanine, the CDR3 is 15 residues long. CDR3 DNA is the only sequence kept; it has 45 bases, read in frame from the first base. To note about this clone: Its antigen is unknown. The junction and the germline gene differ at one end; a read error may be behind it.

This receptor was obtained from a man aged 45 to 65 in good health and CMV-seropositive. The sample consisted of PBMCs. The V and J segments used are TRBV7-7 and TRBJ2-2; 10 central bases correspond to TRBD2. This receptor carries the CDR3 CASSPGLASTGELFF. The DNA reads as follows: TGTGCTAGCAGCCCGGGACTAGCGAGCACCGGGGAGCTGTTTTTT.